Sequencing of this TCR beta chain was carried out in a study of blood T cells in healthy people across ages. Germline V gene sequence: CDR1 SEHNR, CDR2 FQNEAQ (reference sequence). V lost 4 bases and J 8 bases, leaving 11 bases between the germline ends. The CDR3 has 12 amino acids. It was around 10 milliliters of peripheral blood that were drawn from each donor. Extracted total RNA amounted to at least 5.5 micrograms for each sample. A J-beta primer mix and a sample-barcoded 5' primer were used in a second PCR of roughly 6 to 11 cycles. Each cDNA molecule was tagged by a template-switch adaptor with 12 random nucleotides. Every sample produced at least 2.5 million CDR3-containing paired-end reads. TCRdb analysed the 5' RACE reads with MiXCR anew, one entry per CDR3 protein. The sample has approximately 290,000 distinct CDR3 sequences; around 30% are singletons.

The sequence derives from a woman aged 70-85 years in good health. The V and J genes are TRBV7-9 and TRBJ1-2; D call uncertain. Sequencing input: blood. The DNA for the CDR3 is TGTGCCAGCAGCTCAAATGGGTTGGGCTACACCTTC. This encodes CASSSNGLGYTF.